This note documents a single TCR beta chain sequence. The CDR3 covers 14 residues. Germline CDR1 and CDR2: ENHRY and SYGVKD. Trimming cost V 8 bases and J 7 bases, with 17 bases left between them. This entry is derived from a study of CD8 T cells in Susac syndrome. Sequencing targeted TCR beta in blood CD8+ and CD4+ T cells. cDNA came from about 0.51 to 1 ug RNA primed by random hexamers. Each CDR3 protein gets one entry after TCRdb re-called the immunoSEQ multiplex PCR reads with MiXCR. There are some 180,000 distinct CDR3 sequences in the sample; 90% to 95% occur only once, and around 0.085% lies in the top ten.

Sequenced sample: CD4+ T cells from PBMCs. The clonotype was recovered from a human donor with Susac syndrome. This chain connects TRBV10-3 to TRBJ2-2, with D possibly matching TRBD1 (6 bases). In nucleotides, the CDR3 is TGTGCCATCGGGGCAGGGGTCTGGGACGGGGAGCTGTTTTTT. Translation gives CAIGAGVWDGELFF.